Shown below are 15 T cell receptor beta chains from a single sample sequenced in a study of blood T cell repertoires in COVID-19. Profiled with immunoSEQ multiplex PCR; TCRdb holds only in-frame clones, not every one. The sample includes tens of thousands of clones, approximately 88% of them seen just once. Sequenced material: peripheral blood. Every receptor here comes from a human donor in a cohort sampled during active COVID-19.

The DNA of the CDR3 is TGTGCCAGCAGCTTAAACCTAGGCACAGATACGCAGTATTTT. This encodes CASSLNLGTDTQYF. V usage is TRBV7-8 and J usage is TRBJ2-3, with D unresolved. Germline V gene lookup returns CDR1 SGHVS and CDR2 FQNEAQ. With 2 bases removed from V and 1 base from J, the gap between germline ends came to 7 bases. The CDR3 sequence is 14 residues long.

V usage is TRBV7-9 and J usage is TRBJ2-5; possibly TRBD1 for D (5 bases). V was trimmed by 2 bases and J by 0 bases, leaving 16 bases between them. Germline lookup yields CDR1 SEHNR and CDR2 FQNEAQ (reference sequence). The CDR3 length is 17 residues. The CDR3 is CASSLRGLGRYQETQYF. CDR3 DNA sequence: TGTGCCAGCAGCTTAAGGGGCCTGGGGCGGTACCAAGAGACCCAGTACTTC.

This chain connects TRBV9 to TRBJ2-1, with 8 bases lining up with TRBD2. The germline V gene encodes CDR1 SGDLS and CDR2 YYNGEE. The V and J ends lost 4 bases and 4 bases, in that order; junction bases with no gene match: 13. This CDR3 has 17 amino acids. The CDR3 nucleotides read TGTGCCAGCAGCCCCCGGACTAGCCGACGAACTTACAATGAGCAGTTCTTC. Translation gives CASSPRTSRRTYNEQFF.

The genes are TRBV19 and TRBJ1-2, with D hard to call. The CDR3 consists of 12 residues. In germline, CDR1 is LNHDA, CDR2 SQIVND (reference sequence). V was trimmed by 5 bases and J by 10 bases, leaving 14 bases between them. The CDR3 spells CASSSSGGVYTF. In DNA form, the CDR3 reads TGTGCCAGTAGTTCCTCAGGCGGGGTCTACACCTTC.

This clone came up once. The chain joins TRBV18 to TRBJ2-7, with TRBD1 matching over 11 bases. The J segment lost 6 bases and the V segment lost 6 bases, leaving 10 bases of the junction unmatched. CDR3 length equals 15 residues. Germline V gene sequence: CDR1 KGHSH, CDR2 LQKENI. The CDR3 loop is CASSTAPGTGGEQYF. In nucleotides, the CDR3 is TGTGCCAGCTCGACCGCCCCCGGGACAGGGGGCGAGCAGTACTTC.

The V gene is TRBV7-2, the J gene TRBJ1-2; 7 bases fit TRBD1. Per germline, CDR1 SGHTA and CDR2 FQGNSA. Trimming cost V 1 base and J 6 bases; bases outside gene matches: 5. The CDR3 is 14 amino acids. In DNA form, the CDR3 reads TGTGCCAGCAGCTTAGGTACAGGGGTCCATGGCTACACCTTC. Protein product: CASSLGTGVHGYTF. The full variable domain, with the rest looked up from reference TRBV7-2 and TRBJ1-2, is GAGVSQSPSNKVTEKGKDVELRCDPISGHTALYWYRQSLGQGLEFLIYFQGNSAPDKSGLPSDRFSAERTGGSVSTLTIQRTQQEDSAVYLCASSLGTGVHGYTFGSGTRLTVV.

V usage is TRBV19 and J usage is TRBJ2-1, with 9 nucleotides matching TRBD1. Trimming cost V 3 bases and J 4 bases; bases outside gene matches: 4. Germline CDR1 and CDR2: LNHDA and SQIVND (reference sequence). This CDR3 has 15 residues. The CDR3 sequence: CASSIAGTGYNEQFF. Here the CDR3 DNA reads TGTGCCAGTAGTATTGCTGGGACAGGGTACAATGAGCAGTTCTTC. Together with reference TRBV19 and TRBJ2-1, the CDR3 gives the full variable domain: DGGITQSPKYLFRKEGQNVTLSCEQNLNHDAMYWYRQDPGQGLRLIYYSQIVNDFQKGDIAEGYSVSREKKESFPLTVTSAQKNPTAFYLCASSIAGTGYNEQFFGPGTRLTVL.

The gene calls are TRBV30 and TRBJ1-5, with TRBD1 as a possible D gene (5 bases). This CDR3 contains 15 residues. V shed 0 bases and J shed 6 bases, with 15 bases lying between them. Germline loops: CDR1 GTSNPN, CDR2 SVGIG (reference sequence). The CDR3 is CAWSVSGGVGQPQHF. For the CDR3, the DNA is TGTGCCTGGAGTGTATCCGGGGGAGTCGGTCAGCCCCAGCATTTT.

The chain recombines TRBV3-1 (or the pseudogene TRBV3-2) with TRBJ1-1; 11 bases line up with TRBD1. Looked up from germline, CDR1 is LGHDT and CDR2 is YNNKEL (reference sequence). J was trimmed by 7 bases and V by 5 bases; bases with no gene match: 6. The CDR3 totals 14 residues. Here the CDR3 DNA reads TGTGCCAGCAGCTACGGACAGGGGGCGCGTGAAGCTTTCTTT. Its translation is CASSYGQGAREAFF.

This clone was seen more than once but under ten times. The V gene is TRBV6-6, the J gene TRBJ1-1; 9 bases are a match to TRBD1. The trim removed 7 bases at V and 0 bases at J, leaving 9 bases unmatched. Germline V gene lookup returns CDR1 MNHNY and CDR2 SVGAGI (reference sequence). The CDR3 loop spans 16 amino acids. CDR3 in amino acids: CASILGQGQMNTEAFF. DNA of the CDR3: TGTGCCAGCATCTTAGGACAGGGGCAGATGAACACTGAAGCTTTCTTT.

The rearrangement joins TRBV3-1 (or the pseudogene TRBV3-2) to TRBJ1-2; unclear D gene. The CDR3 covers 12 residues. The V gene's germline CDR1 is LGHDT and CDR2 YNNKEL (reference sequence). V was cut by 3 bases and J by 4 bases, with 6 bases left in between. Here the CDR3 reads CASSQWLYGYTF. CDR3 bases: TGTGCCAGCAGCCAGTGGCTCTATGGCTACACCTTC.

The rearrangement joins TRBV19 to TRBJ2-7; TRBD1 is a possible D gene (6 bases). The CDR3 sequence is 14 residues long. V dropped 5 bases and J dropped 1 base, with 12 bases sitting between them. Looked up from germline, CDR1 is LNHDA and CDR2 is SQIVND (reference sequence). The CDR3 spells CASSLRGRSYEQYF. CDR3 coding DNA: TGTGCCAGTAGTCTCAGGGGAAGGTCCTACGAGCAGTACTTC.

There are a few counts of this clone. The chain combines TRBV6-6 with TRBJ1-1, with D maybe TRBD1 (5 bases). V was shortened by 2 bases and J by 1 base, with 11 bases between the two germline ends. Looked up from germline, CDR1 is MNHNY and CDR2 is SVGAGI (reference sequence). The CDR3 has 15 amino acids. For the CDR3, the DNA is TGTGCCAGCAGTTACGCCCAGGGAACGAACACTGAAGCTTTCTTT. It is translated as CASSYAQGTNTEAFF.

This chain joins TRBV28 and TRBJ1-4; D gene ambiguous. The CDR3 contains 14 residues. The germline V and J ends were trimmed by 6 bases and 5 bases, with 13 bases remaining between them. Germline lookup yields CDR1 MDHEN and CDR2 SYDVKM. CDR3 amino acids: CASSQQTLNEKLFF. In DNA form, the CDR3 reads TGTGCCAGCAGCCAACAGACATTAAATGAAAAACTGTTTTTT.

The chain joins TRBV28 to TRBJ2-3; no clear D gene. The germline V and J ends were trimmed by 4 bases and 6 bases, with 23 bases remaining between them. The germline CDR1 and CDR2 sequences are MDHEN and SYDVKM. The CDR3 is 17 residues long. Here the CDR3 reads CASSSQDKVPLTDTQYF. DNA for the CDR3: TGTGCCAGCAGTTCTCAAGACAAGGTCCCACTCACGGATACGCAGTATTTT. Full variable domain (missing parts from reference TRBV28 and TRBJ2-3): DVKVTQSSRYLVKRTGEKVFLECVQDMDHENMFWYRQDPGLGLRLIYFSYDVKMKEKGDIPEGYSVSREKKERFSLILESASTNQTSMYLCASSSQDKVPLTDTQYFGPGTRLTVL.